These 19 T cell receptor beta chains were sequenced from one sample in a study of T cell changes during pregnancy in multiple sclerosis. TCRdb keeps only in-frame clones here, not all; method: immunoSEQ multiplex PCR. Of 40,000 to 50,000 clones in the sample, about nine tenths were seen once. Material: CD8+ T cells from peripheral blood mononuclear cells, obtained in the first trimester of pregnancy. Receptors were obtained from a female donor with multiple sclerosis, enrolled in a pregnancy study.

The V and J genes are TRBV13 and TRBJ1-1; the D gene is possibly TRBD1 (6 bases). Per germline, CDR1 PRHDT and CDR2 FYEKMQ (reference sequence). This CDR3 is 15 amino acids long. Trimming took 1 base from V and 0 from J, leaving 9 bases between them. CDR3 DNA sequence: TGTGCCAGCAGCTTAGTCCAGGGGATGAACACTGAAGCTTTCTTT. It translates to CASSLVQGMNTEAFF.

CDR3 sequence (DNA): TGTGCCAGCAGTCGGCAGGGGAGTGTTGAGACCCAGTACTTC. This sequence encodes CASSRQGSVETQYF. This rearrangement joins TRBV27 to TRBJ2-5, with D perhaps TRBD1 (6 bases). The V gene lost 5 bases and the J gene lost 5 bases, with 15 bases spanning the gap. The CDR3 has 14 residues. Germline V gene sequence: CDR1 MNHEY, CDR2 SMNVEV (reference sequence).

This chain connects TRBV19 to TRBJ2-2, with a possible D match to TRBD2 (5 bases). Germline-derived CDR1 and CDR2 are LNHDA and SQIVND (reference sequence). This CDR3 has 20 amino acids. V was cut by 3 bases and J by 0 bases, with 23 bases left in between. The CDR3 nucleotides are TGTGCCAGTAGTATGGTTGGCCGGACTTTCCAACCTACGAACACCGGGGAGCTGTTTTTT. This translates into CASSMVGRTFQPTNTGELFF.

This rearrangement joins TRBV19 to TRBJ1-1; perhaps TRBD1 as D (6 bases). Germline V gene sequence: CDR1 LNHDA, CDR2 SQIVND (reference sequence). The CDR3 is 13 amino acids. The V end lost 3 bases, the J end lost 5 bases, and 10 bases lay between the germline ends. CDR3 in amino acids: CASSIGGLTEAFF. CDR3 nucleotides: TGTGCCAGTAGTATCGGGGGGCTGACTGAAGCTTTCTTT.

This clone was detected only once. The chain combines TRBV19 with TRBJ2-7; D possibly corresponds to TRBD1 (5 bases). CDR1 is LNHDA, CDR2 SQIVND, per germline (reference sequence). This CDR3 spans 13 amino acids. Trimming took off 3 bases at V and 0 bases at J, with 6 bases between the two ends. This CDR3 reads CASSMTASYEQYF. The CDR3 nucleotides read TGTGCCAGTAGTATGACAGCCTCCTACGAGCAGTACTTC.

The CDR3 bases are TGTGCCATCAGTGAGTCAGGGACATTCTCCTACGAGCAGTACTTC. Protein sequence: CAISESGTFSYEQYF. The gene calls are TRBV10-3 and TRBJ2-7, with TRBD1 as a possible D gene (6 bases). The CDR3 has 15 amino acids. CDR1 is ENHRY, CDR2 SYGVKD, per germline. V lost 0 bases, J lost 0 bases, and 9 bases lay in between.

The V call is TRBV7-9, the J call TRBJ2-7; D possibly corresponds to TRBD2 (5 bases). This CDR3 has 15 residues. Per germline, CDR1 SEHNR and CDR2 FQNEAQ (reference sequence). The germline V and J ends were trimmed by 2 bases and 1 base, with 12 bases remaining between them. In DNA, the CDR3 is TGTGCCAGCAGCTTATTGGCAGGCGGGTCCTACGAGCAGTACTTC. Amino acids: CASSLLAGGSYEQYF.

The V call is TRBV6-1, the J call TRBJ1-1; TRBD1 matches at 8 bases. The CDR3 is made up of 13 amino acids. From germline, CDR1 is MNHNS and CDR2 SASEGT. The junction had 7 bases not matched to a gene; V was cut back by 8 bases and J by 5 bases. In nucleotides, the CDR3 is TGTGCCAGCGTTCCAGGGGGCTTGACTGAAGCTTTCTTT. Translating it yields CASVPGGLTEAFF.

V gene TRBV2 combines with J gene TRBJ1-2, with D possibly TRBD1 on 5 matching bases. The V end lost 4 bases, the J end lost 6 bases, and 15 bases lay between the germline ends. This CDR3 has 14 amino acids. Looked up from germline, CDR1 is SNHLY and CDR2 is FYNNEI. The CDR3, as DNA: TGTGCCAGCAGTGGCGGGACGACCTTTAATGGCTACACCTTC. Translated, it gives CASSGGTTFNGYTF.

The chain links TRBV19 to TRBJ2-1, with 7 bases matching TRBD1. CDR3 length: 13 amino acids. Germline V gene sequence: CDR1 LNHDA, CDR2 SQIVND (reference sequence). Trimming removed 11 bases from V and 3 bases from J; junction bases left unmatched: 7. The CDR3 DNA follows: TGTGCCTCTAGGGACAGCAACTACAATGAGCAGTTCTTC. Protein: CASRDSNYNEQFF.

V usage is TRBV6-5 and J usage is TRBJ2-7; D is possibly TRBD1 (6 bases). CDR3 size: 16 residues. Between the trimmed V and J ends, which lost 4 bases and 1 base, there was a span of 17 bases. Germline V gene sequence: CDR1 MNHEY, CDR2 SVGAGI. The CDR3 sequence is CASSSPKLQGSYEQYF. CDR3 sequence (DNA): TGTGCCAGCAGTTCCCCGAAATTACAGGGTTCCTACGAGCAGTACTTC.

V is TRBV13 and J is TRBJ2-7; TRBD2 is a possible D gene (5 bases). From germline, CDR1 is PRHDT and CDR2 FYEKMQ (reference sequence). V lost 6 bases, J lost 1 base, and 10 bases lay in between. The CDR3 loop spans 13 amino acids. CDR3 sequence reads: CASRPGFSYEQYF. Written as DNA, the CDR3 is TGTGCCAGCAGGCCGGGGTTTTCCTACGAGCAGTACTTC.

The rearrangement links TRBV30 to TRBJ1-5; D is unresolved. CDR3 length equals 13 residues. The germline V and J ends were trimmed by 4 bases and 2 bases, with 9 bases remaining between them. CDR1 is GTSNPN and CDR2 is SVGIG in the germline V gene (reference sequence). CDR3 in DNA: TGTGCCTGGAACGGTGCGGGCAATCAGCCCCAGCATTTT. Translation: CAWNGAGNQPQHF.

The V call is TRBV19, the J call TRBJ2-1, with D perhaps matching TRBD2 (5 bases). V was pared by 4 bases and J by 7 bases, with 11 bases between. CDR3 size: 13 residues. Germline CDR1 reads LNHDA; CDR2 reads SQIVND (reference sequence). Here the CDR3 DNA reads TGTGCCAGTAGTAACGGACTGTCAAATGAGCAGTTCTTC. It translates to CASSNGLSNEQFF.

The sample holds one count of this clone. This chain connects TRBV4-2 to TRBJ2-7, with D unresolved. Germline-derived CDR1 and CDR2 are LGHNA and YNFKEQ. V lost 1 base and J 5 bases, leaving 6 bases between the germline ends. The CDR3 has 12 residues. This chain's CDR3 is CASSQAPNEQYF. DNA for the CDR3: TGTGCCAGCAGCCAAGCCCCTAACGAGCAGTACTTC.

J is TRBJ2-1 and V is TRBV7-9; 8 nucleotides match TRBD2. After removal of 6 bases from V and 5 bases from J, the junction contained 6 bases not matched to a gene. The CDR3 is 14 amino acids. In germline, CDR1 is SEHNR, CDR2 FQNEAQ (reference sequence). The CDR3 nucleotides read TGTGCCAGCAGATCGGGGGGGGCAAACAATGAGCAGTTCTTC. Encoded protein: CASRSGGANNEQFF.

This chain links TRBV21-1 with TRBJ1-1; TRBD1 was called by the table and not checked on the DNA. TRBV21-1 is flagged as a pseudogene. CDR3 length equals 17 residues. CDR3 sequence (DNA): TGTGCCAGCAGCACCCTCCGACAGGGGGCAGGGGGCACTGAAGCTTTCTTT. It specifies CASSTLRQGAGGTEAFF.

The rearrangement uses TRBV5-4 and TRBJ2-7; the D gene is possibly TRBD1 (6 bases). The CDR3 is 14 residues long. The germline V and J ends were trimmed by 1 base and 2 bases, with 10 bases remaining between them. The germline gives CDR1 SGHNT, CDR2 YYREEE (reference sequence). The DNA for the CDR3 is TGTGCCAGCAGCTTGACGGACAGTCCCTACGAGCAGTACTTC. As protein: CASSLTDSPYEQYF.

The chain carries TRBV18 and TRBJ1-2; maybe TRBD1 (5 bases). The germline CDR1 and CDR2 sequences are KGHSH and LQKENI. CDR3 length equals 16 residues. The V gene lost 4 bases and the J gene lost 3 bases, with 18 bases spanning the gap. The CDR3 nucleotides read TGTGCCAGCTCACTCAGTAGGGGAGGCAAAGACTATGGCTACACCTTC. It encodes CASSLSRGGKDYGYTF. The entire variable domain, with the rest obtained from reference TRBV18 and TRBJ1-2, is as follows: NAGVMQNPRHLVRRRGQEARLRCSPMKGHSHVYWYRQLPEEGLKFMVYLQKENIIDESGMPKERFSAEFPKEGPSILRIQQVVRGDSAAYFCASSLSRGGKDYGYTFGSGTRLTVV.